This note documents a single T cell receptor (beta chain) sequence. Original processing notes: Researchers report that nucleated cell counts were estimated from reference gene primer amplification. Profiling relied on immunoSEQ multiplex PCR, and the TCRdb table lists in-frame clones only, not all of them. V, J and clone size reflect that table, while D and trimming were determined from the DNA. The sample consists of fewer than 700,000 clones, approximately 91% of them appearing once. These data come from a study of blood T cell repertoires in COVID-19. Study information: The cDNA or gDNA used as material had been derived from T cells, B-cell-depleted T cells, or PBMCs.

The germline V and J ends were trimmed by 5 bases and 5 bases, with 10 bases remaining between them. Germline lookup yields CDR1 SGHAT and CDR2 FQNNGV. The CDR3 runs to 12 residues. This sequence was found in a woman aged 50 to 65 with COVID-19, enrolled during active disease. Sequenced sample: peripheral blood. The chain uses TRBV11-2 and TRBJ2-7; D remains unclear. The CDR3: CASSPLQNEQYF. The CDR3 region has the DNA TGTGCCAGCAGCCCCTTACAGAACGAGCAGTACTTC.